These 3 T cell receptor beta chains were all obtained from the same sample, sequenced in a study of blood T cell repertoires in COVID-19. Generated by immunoSEQ multiplex PCR, the TCRdb table keeps only in-frame clones and is missing some. Of about 15,000 clones in the sample, approximately 85% were seen once. Sequenced input: peripheral blood. All receptors come from a man between 65 and 79 years old in a cohort sampled during active COVID-19.

DNA of the CDR3: TGCGCCAGCAGCCGGGGACTAGCGGGAGATTGGACCGGGGAGCTGTTTTTT. Translating it yields CASSRGLAGDWTGELFF. The rearrangement joins TRBV4-3 to TRBJ2-2, with 14 bases fitting TRBD2. In germline, CDR1 is LGHNA, CDR2 YSLEER. The CDR3 loop spans 17 amino acids. Trimming at V came to 4 bases and at J to 5 bases, leaving 6 bases not matched to a gene.

This chain links TRBV7-2 with TRBJ1-2; D perhaps matches TRBD1 (6 bases). The CDR3 has 14 amino acids. Trimming removed 5 bases from V and 4 bases from J, with 14 bases in between. From germline, CDR1 is SGHTA and CDR2 FQGNSA. The CDR3 is CASSASGDIYGYTF. CDR3 nucleotide sequence: TGTGCCAGCAGCGCCTCAGGGGACATCTATGGCTACACCTTC.

The V call is TRBV19, the J call TRBJ2-5, with TRBD2 identical over 7 bases. Germline V gene sequence: CDR1 LNHDA, CDR2 SQIVND (reference sequence). The trim removed 5 bases at V and 5 bases at J, leaving 11 bases unmatched. CDR3 size: 15 residues. DNA of the CDR3: TGTGCCAGTAGTCCGACCCGACTAGCTCGGGAGACCCAGTACTTC. Its protein product is CASSPTRLARETQYF.